These T cell receptor beta chains were read from a single sample in a study of blood T cell repertoires in COVID-19. TCRdb's table, derived via immunoSEQ multiplex PCR, lists solely in-frame clones and lacks some. The sample has 350,000 to 400,000 clones, roughly 86% seen once. The sample was PBMCs or T cells enriched from blood (not recorded which). All receptors come from a woman under 40 who had recovered from COVID-19. The CDR3 runs from the conserved cysteine through the conserved F or W. D genes are given only for firm matches. Size tells how often a clone was seen (once, few, many) or the class of an expanded clone, and some rows leave it out.

>TRBV28|-|TRBJ1-1|TRBD1
TGTGCCACCCCATTTTCGCCGGGACAGGGGCTGAACACTGAAGCTTTCTTT
CATPFSPGQGLNTEAFF
>TRBV28|-|TRBJ2-4|TRBD1
TGTGCCAGCAGTTCGACGACCGGGACAGGGCTGAATGTAAACATTCAGTACTTC
CASSSTTGTGLNVNIQYF
>TRBV3-1/TRBV3-2|-|TRBJ2-5|TRBD2
TGTGCCAGCAGCCTAAGGGGACTAGCTGGGGAGACCCAGTACTTC
CASSLRGLAGETQYF
>TRBV4-1|-|TRBJ1-5|TRBD1
TGCGCCAGCAGCCCGGACAGGTTCGGCGATCAGCCCCAGCATTTT
CASSPDRFGDQPQHF
>TRBV19|once|TRBJ1-2|TRBD1
TGTGCCAGTAGAATGGGGGACAGGGGGACCTATGGCTACACCTTC
CASRMGDRGTYGYTF
>TRBV11-2|-|TRBJ1-1|-
TGTGCCAGCAGGAGAGGTAGGACTGAAGCTTTCTTT
CASRRGRTEAFF
>TRBV2|-|TRBJ1-2|-
TGTGCCATGCGGGACGGACCCACTAGCACCTTC
CAMRDGPTSTF
>TRBV9|-|TRBJ2-1|-
TGTGCCAGCAGCGGCAGATCGGGGGTCTCCTACAATGAGCAGTTCTTC
CASSGRSGVSYNEQFF
>TRBV30|-|TRBJ1-2|-
TGTGCCTGGAGCCCAGTCGGGGTGGGCCTGAACTATGGCTACACCTTC
CAWSPVGVGLNYGYTF
>TRBV4-3|many|TRBJ1-3|-
TGCGCCAGCAGCCAAGAGGGGCTGGGGGCACCAGGTGGAAACACCATATATTTT
CASSQEGLGAPGGNTIYF
>TRBV27|-|TRBJ2-1|-
TGTGCCAGCAGTTTATCACTTCTGGATGAGCAGTTCTTC
CASSLSLLDEQFF
>TRBV7-8|-|TRBJ1-2|-
TGTGCCAGCAGCTTACGTCGAGGCTATGGCTACACCTTC
CASSLRRGYGYTF
>TRBV7-6|-|TRBJ2-5|TRBD2
TGTGCCAGCGGGGAGGGGGAGACCCAGTACTTC
CASGEGETQYF
>TRBV30|-|TRBJ2-1|TRBD2
TGTGCCTGGAGTGTACTAGCGGGAGGCGGTGAGCAGTTCTTC
CAWSVLAGGGEQFF
>TRBV5-4|-|TRBJ1-2|-
TGTGCCAGCAGCTTGAGGTCTGGTGGAGGGGCGGACTATGGCTACACCTTC
CASSLRSGGGADYGYTF
>TRBV7-6|-|TRBJ2-3|-
TGTGCCAGCAGCTTAGGGCAGAGCAGGGGTGACGATACGCAGTATTTT
CASSLGQSRGDDTQYF